Below, 2 T cell receptor beta chains from the same sample are listed, as sequenced in a study of shared clonotypes between healthy human individuals. Measured with immunoSEQ multiplex PCR; TCRdb has only the in-frame clones, and not every one. The sample includes about 2.1 million clones, just under 95% seen only once; the top ten take about 1.6%. Terminally differentiated effector memory CD45RA+ cells were left out of the naive CD8 fraction, which was CD45RO-negative and positively selected for CCR7. What was sequenced was naive CD8+ T cells from PBMCs. The receptors here all came from a man younger than 35 in good health. Some clones in this sample may be carry-over from other donors' samples.

The chain joins TRBV10-1 to TRBJ2-1; 7 bases match TRBD1. CDR1 is WNHNN, CDR2 SYGVQD, per germline (reference sequence). Trimming at V came to 4 bases and at J to 8 bases, leaving 8 bases not matched to a gene. The CDR3 is 14 residues long. For the CDR3, the DNA is TGCGCCAGCAGTGGACAGGACAGGTTAGATGAGCAGTTCTTC. Its protein product is CASSGQDRLDEQFF.

J is TRBJ2-6 and V is TRBV7-9; no reliable D call. This CDR3 has 17 amino acids. The germline CDR1 and CDR2 sequences are SEHNR and FQNEAQ (reference sequence). V dropped 0 bases and J dropped 6 bases, with 15 bases sitting between them. CDR3 amino acids: CASSLALRPVEANVLTF. CDR3 sequence (DNA): TGTGCCAGCAGCTTAGCTTTGCGGCCTGTGGAGGCCAACGTCCTGACTTTC.